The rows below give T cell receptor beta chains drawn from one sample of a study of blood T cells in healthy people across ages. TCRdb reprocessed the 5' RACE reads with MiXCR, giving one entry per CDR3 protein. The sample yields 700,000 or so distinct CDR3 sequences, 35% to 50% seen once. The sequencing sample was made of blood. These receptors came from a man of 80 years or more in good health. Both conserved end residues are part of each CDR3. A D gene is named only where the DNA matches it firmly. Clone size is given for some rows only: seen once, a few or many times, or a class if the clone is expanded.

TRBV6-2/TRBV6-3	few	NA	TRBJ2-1	TGTGCCAGCCAGACATTCACTCACAATGAGCAGTTCTTC	CASQTFTHNEQFF
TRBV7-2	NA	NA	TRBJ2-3	TGTGCCAGCAGCTTAGCGCCTAGGACGACAGATACGCAGTATTTT	CASSLAPRTTDTQYF
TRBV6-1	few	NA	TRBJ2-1	TGTGCCAGCAGAAAGGGGGTCAGCGGTCAAGACAATGAGCAGTTCTTC	CASRKGVSGQDNEQFF
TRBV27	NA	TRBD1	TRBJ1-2	TGTGCCAGCTTTCGACAGGGAGGCTTTGGAGGCTACACCTTC	CASFRQGGFGGYTF
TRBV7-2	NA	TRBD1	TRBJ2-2	TGTGCCAGCAGCGCTCAGGGGGCACAACTCGGGGAGCTGTTTTTT	CASSAQGAQLGELFF
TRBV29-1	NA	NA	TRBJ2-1	TGCAGCATCCAGGGAGGATTCAATGAGCAGTTCTTC	CSIQGGFNEQFF
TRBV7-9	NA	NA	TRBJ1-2	TGTGCCAGCAGCGACAGTGCTAACTATGGCTACACCTTC	CASSDSANYGYTF
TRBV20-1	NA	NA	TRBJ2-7	TGCAGTGCTCACCACGGAGGGCTGGTCGCCCAGTACTTC	CSAHHGGLVAQYF
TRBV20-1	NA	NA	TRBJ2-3	TGCAGTGCTCAGGCGGGATTCACAACAGATACGCAGTATTTT	CSAQAGFTTDTQYF
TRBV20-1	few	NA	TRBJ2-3	TGCAGTGCTAGAGATGTGGGGGTGACAGATACGCAGTATTTT	CSARDVGVTDTQYF
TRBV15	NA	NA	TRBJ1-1	TGTGCCACCAGCAGAGAGCCCCGAGGACAGAAGGACAGTGAAGCTTTCTTT	CATSREPRGQKDSEAFF
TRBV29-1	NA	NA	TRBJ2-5	TGCAGCGTTGTTCAGAGCGGTAGGGGTTGGGAGACCCAGTACTTC	CSVVQSGRGWETQYF
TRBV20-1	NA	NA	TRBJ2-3	TGCAGTGCTAGAGGTACCGGGACTTTGACCGGCTCCACAGATACGCAGTATTTT	CSARGTGTLTGSTDTQYF
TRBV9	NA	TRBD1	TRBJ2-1	TGTGCCAGCAGCGCTCCCGGGACAGTATTC	CASSAPGTVF
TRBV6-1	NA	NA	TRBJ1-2	TGTGCCAGCAGTGAAGGCATGGACAAATTTTTCTATGGCTACACCTTC	CASSEGMDKFFYGYTF
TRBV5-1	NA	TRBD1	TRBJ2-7	TGCGCCAGCAGAGAGGGACAGGCTAACTACAATGAGCAGTACTTC	CASREGQANYNEQYF
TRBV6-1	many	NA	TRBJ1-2	TGTGCCAGCAGTGACAGTAACTATGGCTACACCTTC	CASSDSNYGYTF
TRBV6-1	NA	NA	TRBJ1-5	TGTGCCAGCAGTGATGACGGGGTGAGGCCCCAGCATTTT	CASSDDGVRPQHF
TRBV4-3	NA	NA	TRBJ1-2	TGCGCCAGCAGCCAAGAAGGAAGGGAGGTGGGCTATGGCTACACCTTC	CASSQEGREVGYGYTF
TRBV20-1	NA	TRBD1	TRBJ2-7	TGCAGTGCTAGGGGCGGGACAGGGCGGGAGCAGTACTTC	CSARGGTGREQYF